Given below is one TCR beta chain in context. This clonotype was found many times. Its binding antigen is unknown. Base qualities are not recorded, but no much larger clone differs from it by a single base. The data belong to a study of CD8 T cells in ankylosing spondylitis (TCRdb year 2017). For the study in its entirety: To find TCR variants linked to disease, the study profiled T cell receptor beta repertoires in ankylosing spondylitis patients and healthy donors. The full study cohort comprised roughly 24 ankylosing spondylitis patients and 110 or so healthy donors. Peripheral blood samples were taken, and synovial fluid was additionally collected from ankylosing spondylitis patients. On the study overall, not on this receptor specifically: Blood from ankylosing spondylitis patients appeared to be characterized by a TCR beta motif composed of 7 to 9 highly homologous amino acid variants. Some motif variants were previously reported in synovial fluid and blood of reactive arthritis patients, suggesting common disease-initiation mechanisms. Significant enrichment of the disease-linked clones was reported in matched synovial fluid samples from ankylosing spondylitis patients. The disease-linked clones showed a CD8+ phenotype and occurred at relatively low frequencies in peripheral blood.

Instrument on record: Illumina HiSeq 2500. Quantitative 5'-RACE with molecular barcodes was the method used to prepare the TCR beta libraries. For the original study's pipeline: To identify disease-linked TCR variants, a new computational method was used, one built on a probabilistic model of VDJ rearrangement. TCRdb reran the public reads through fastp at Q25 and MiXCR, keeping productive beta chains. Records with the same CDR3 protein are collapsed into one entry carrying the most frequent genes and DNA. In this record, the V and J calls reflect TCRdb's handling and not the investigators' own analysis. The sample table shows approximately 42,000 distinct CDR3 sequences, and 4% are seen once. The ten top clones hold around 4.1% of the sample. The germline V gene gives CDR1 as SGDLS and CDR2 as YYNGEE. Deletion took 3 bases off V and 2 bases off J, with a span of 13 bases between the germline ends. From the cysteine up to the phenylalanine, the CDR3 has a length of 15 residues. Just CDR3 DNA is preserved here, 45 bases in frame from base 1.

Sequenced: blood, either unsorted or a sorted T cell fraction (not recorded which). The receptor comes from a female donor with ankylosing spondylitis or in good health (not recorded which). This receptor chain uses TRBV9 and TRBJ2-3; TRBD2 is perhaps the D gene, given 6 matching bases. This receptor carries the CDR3 CASSARAGVTDTQYF. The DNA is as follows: TGTGCCAGCAGCGCAAGAGCGGGCGTCACAGATACGCAGTATTTT. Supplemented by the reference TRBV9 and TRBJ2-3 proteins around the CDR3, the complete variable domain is DSGVTQTPKHLITATGQRVTLRCSPRSGDLSVYWYQQSLDQGLQFLIQYYNGEERAKGNILERFSAQQFPDLHSELNLSSLELGDSALYFCASSARAGVTDTQYFGPGTRLTVL.